The rows below give T cell receptor beta chains drawn from one sample of a study of tumor-infiltrating lymphocytes in primary liver carcinoma. One entry per CDR3 protein results from TCRdb running MiXCR on the multiplex PCR reads. The data contain under 25,000 distinct CDR3 sequences, about 74% of them singletons. The sample consisted of liver tumor tissue from sampling region 5. Receptor source: a woman aged 25 to 45 with primary liver carcinoma and hepatitis B virus infection. CDR3s include the opening cysteine and the closing phenylalanine or tryptophan. Each record gives: J gene, V gene, clone size, D gene, CDR3 protein, CDR3 DNA. A D gene is named only where the DNA matches it firmly. Clone size, where shown, is once, few, many, or a class for clones that have expanded.

TRBJ2-1	TRBV29-1	.	.	CSALWHCNEQFF	TGCAGCGCCCTATGGCACTGCAATGAGCAGTTCTTC
TRBJ2-3	TRBV5-4	once	.	CTSSANRGIGDTQYF	TGTACCAGCAGCGCGAATAGGGGAATAGGAGATACGCAGTATTTT
TRBJ1-2	TRBV4-3	.	.	CASRAELEIYGYTF	TGCGCCAGCAGGGCTGAATTGGAGATCTATGGCTATACCTTC
TRBJ1-2	TRBV12-3/TRBV12-4	medium-sized	.	CASSLQNYGYTF	TGTGCCAGCAGTTTACAGAATTATGGCTACACCTTC
TRBJ2-1	TRBV4-3	.	.	CTRNHTELVNGQFF	TGCACCAGGAACCACACAGAGTTGGTCAACGGGCAGTTCTTC
TRBJ2-7	TRBV29-1	.	.	CSAFIDSFHEQYF	TGCAGCGCCTTCATAGACAGTTTCCACGAGCAGTACTTC
TRBJ2-3	TRBV28	.	.	CARRTRTLTDTQYF	TGTGCCAGGAGGACACGGACCCTCACGGATACGCAGTATTTT
TRBJ2-3	TRBV11-2	.	TRBD1	CATSRTRQGRGDTQCF	TGTGCCACCAGCCGGACTCGACAGGGAAGGGGAGATACACAGTGTTTT
TRBJ2-2	TRBV29-1	medium-sized	.	CSVVGWAGELFF	TGCAGCGTTGTCGGGTGGGCCGGGGAGCTGTTTTTT
TRBJ2-3	TRBV30	.	TRBD1	CTWSIWPGIGTDTQYF	TGTACCTGGAGCATTTGGCCCGGGATAGGGACAGATACCCAGTATTTT
TRBJ2-1	TRBV27	.	TRBD2	CASTPPSGLAGKGSSYNEQFF	TGTGCCAGCACCCCTCCGTCGGGACTAGCGGGCAAGGGAAGCTCCTACAATGAGCAGTTCTTC
TRBJ2-3	TRBV7-9	.	TRBD2	CAISLFAGGSTDTQYF	TGTGCCATCAGCTTATTTGCGGGAGGTTCCACAGATACGCAGTATTTT
TRBJ2-1	TRBV4-3	.	.	CASIHVELVNEQFF	TGCGCCAGCATCCACGTAGAGTTGGTCAATGAGCAGTTCTTC
TRBJ2-2	TRBV11-2	.	.	CAGSLAGFANTGVLFF	TGTGCCGGCAGCTTAGCAGGGTTCGCGAACACCGGGGTGCTGTTTTTT
TRBJ2-7	TRBV5-6	.	.	CAGSPGQDSYERYF	TGTGCCGGCAGCCCGGGTCAAGACTCCTACGAGCGGTACTTC
TRBJ2-5	TRBV6-5	few	TRBD1	CASSTDRGLTQHF	TGCGCCAGCAGTACCGACAGGGGGTTGACCCAGCACTTC
TRBJ2-5	TRBV5-5	medium-sized	TRBD1	CASSFGTVGLETQYF	TGTGCCAGCAGTTTCGGGACAGTAGGTTTAGAGACCCAGTACTTC
TRBJ2-1	TRBV11-2	.	TRBD2	CATSFDLAGSVGQFF	TGTGCCACTAGCTTCGACCTAGCGGGATCGGTTGGGCAGTTCTTC
TRBJ2-5	TRBV11-3	.	.	CASSPGVSSQGVQETQYF	TGTGCCAGCAGCCCAGGGGTTTCTAGCCAGGGTGTGCAAGAGACCCAATACTTC
TRBJ2-1	TRBV11-2	few	.	CASSLSVTNEQFF	TGTGCCAGCAGCTTATCGGTTACGAATGAGCAGTTCTTC
TRBJ2-5	TRBV10-2	.	.	CASDRTEQETQYF	TGCGCTAGTGACCGGACGGAACAAGAGACCCAATACTTC
TRBJ2-2	TRBV11-1	.	TRBD2	CASSRVMAGVFGELFF	TGTGCCAGCAGTAGGGTTATGGCGGGAGTGTTTGGGGAGCTGTTTTTT
TRBJ2-4	TRBV5-5	.	.	CASSLVGMGAGSDIQYF	TGTGCCAGCAGCTTAGTAGGGATGGGGGCCGGGTCGGACATTCAGTACTTC
TRBJ2-3	TRBV5-5	.	.	CASSSVAKGGTDTQYF	TGTGCTAGCAGCTCTGTCGCAAAGGGGGGCACAGATACGCAGTATTTT
TRBJ2-1	TRBV6-1	.	.	CANSGDYPRDEQFF	TGTGCCAACAGTGGAGACTACCCTAGGGATGAGCAGTTCTTC
TRBJ2-7	TRBV5-1	many	.	CASSLGHRDSQYEQYF	TGCGCCAGCAGCCTGGGACACAGGGATTCTCAATACGAGCAGTACTTC
TRBJ2-5	TRBV5-5	.	.	CDSSLPGHLGTQYF	TGTGACAGCAGCTTGCCAGGACACTTGGGGACCCAGTACTTC
TRBJ1-1	TRBV5-6	once	.	CTCIFWGRRGAFF	TGTACCTGCATCTTTTGGGGCCGCAGGGGAGCTTTCTTT
TRBJ2-3	TRBV29-1	.	TRBD2	CSVISGRWTIDTLYF	TGCAGCGTTATCAGCGGGAGATGGACCATAGATACGCTGTATTTT
TRBJ1-4	TRBV11-2	.	.	CASSPWRGKLSF	TGTGCCAGTAGCCCCTGGCGGGGAAAACTGTCTTTT
TRBJ1-1	TRBV5-1	.	.	CASNLTGWDTEAFF	TGCGCCAGCAACTTGACCGGCTGGGACACTGAAGCTTTCTTT
TRBJ2-1	TRBV5-4	.	TRBD2	CASGQRGNERFF	TGTGCCAGCGGCCAGCGGGGGAATGAGCGGTTCTTC